This TCR beta chain was captured by sequencing in a study of tumor-infiltrating lymphocytes in localized non-small cell lung cancer. Study-level background: Resected tumor was paired with non-adjacent uninvolved lung from the same patient.

The study, taken as a whole, reports: Not all patients were TCR sequenced, owing to tissue quantity. Different pieces of the same tissue went to different assays, confounding technical variation with intratumor heterogeneity. No T-cell fraction difference was seen between IM1 and IM2 tumors.

As regards this clone: Its antigen is not identified.

Sequenced by immunoSEQ multiplex PCR; TCRdb stores in-frame clones only, minus some. The sample consists of about 24,000 clones, around 62% of them appearing once. Per the germline V gene, CDR1 is SGHTA and CDR2 is FQGNSA. J gave up 2 bases and V 0 bases, and 8 bases lay outside the gene matches. The CDR3 is 18 residues long. Sequenced input: lung tumor tissue. The sequence derives from a human donor with non-small cell lung cancer. The V and J genes are TRBV7-2 and TRBJ2-5; 11 nucleotides agree with TRBD2. CDR3: CASSLAFLGLAAQETQYF. CDR3 bases: TGTGCCAGCAGCTTAGCATTTCTGGGACTAGCGGCACAAGAGACCCAGTACTTC.